The 2 T cell receptor beta chains reported below all come from one sample, sequenced in a study of tumor and adjacent non-tumor tissue in lung cancer. The template was RNA from unsorted bulk tissue. More than 3 cm separated this lung sample from the edge of the tumor. Three rounds of nested PCR, following a modified ARM-PCR protocol, produced the TCRbeta library. TCRdb reprocessed the multiplex PCR reads with MiXCR, giving one entry per CDR3 protein. This sample has 81,000 or so distinct CDR3 sequences, with around 80% found just once. The sequencing sample was made of distant non-tumor lung tissue. These receptors were collected from a man between 60 and 75 years old with non-small cell lung cancer.

Remarks on this clonotype: No DNA is shown, since the ends of the CDR3 on it are uncertain; the CDR3 is the one TCRdb lists. The chain combines TRBV6-5 with TRBJ2-6. CDR1 is MNHEY, CDR2 SVGAGI, per germline. The CDR3 totals 15 residues, both ends included. CDR3: CASSYFGSGANIMTF.

This clonotype was recorded only once. The conserved closing phenylalanine or tryptophan is absent in this CDR3, likely reflecting a read error. The limits of the CDR3 on the DNA are not certain, so only TCRdb's listed CDR3 is given. This chain joins TRBV6-6 and TRBJ2-1; the table's D call, TRBD1, has no DNA check behind it. Germline loops: CDR1 MNHNY, CDR2 SVGAGI (reference sequence). Including both end residues, the CDR3 is 12 amino acids long. Here the CDR3 reads CASSYGKGIIFL.